What follows is one T cell receptor (beta chain) and its context. The CDR3 length is 14 residues. Unmatched junction bases numbered 8, after V lost 6 bases and J lost 5 bases. The germline CDR1 and CDR2 sequences are MNHEY and SVGAGI. The data belong to a study of control samples from healthy donors and cancer patients. Profiled with immunoSEQ multiplex PCR; TCRdb holds only in-frame clones, not every one. The sample comprises 70,000 to 85,000 clones, 70% to 85% of which are singletons, and 11% rests with the top ten. V is TRBV6-5 and J is TRBJ2-5, with 8 bases identical to TRBD2. Sequencing was done on a sample of PBMCs. The sequence was collected from a man aged 55 to 69 with head and neck cancer. The CDR3: CASSTGTRKETQYF. The CDR3 region has the DNA TGTGCCAGCAGCACCGGGACTAGGAAGGAGACCCAGTACTTC.